This TCR beta chain stems from a study of blood T cell repertoires in COVID-19. Trimming shortened V by 1 base and J by 5 bases, and 17 bases separated the two germline ends. The CDR3 is 16 residues long. Germline V CDR1 and CDR2: LGHDT, YNNKEL (reference sequence). Under the authors' procedure: Counts of nucleated cells, estimated from reference gene primer amplification, were obtained. This table comes from immunoSEQ multiplex PCR, and its TCRdb copy is limited to in-frame clones, with some not included. For V, J and clone size, that table is used; D and trimming come from the DNA. The profile shows about 360,000 clones, about 90% of them singletons. Participants were aged 18 to 89 years from approximately 24 US areas.

The source is a man in his forties in a cohort exposed to, infected with or recovered from COVID-19 (not recorded which). The source material was PBMCs or T cells enriched from blood (not recorded which). This sequence joins TRBV3-1 (or the pseudogene TRBV3-2) and TRBJ1-1; D might be TRBD1 (6 bases). CDR3 amino acids: CASSQGRGGGRTEAFF. CDR3 sequence (DNA): TGTGCCAGCAGCCAAGGGAGGGGGGGTGGAAGGACTGAAGCTTTCTTT.